This TCR beta chain originates from a study of blood T cell repertoires in COVID-19. On the study more broadly: The study drew acute and convalescent COVID-19 samples from the United States, Italy and Spain. T cells, B-cell-depleted T cells, or PBMCs supplied cDNA or gDNA.

Using immunoSEQ multiplex PCR, the repertoire was profiled, and TCRdb retains in-frame clones only, with some absent. The table shows more than 100,000 clones, with 84% occurring only once. This CDR3 has 14 amino acids. CDR1 and CDR2 from the germline V gene are LNHDA and SQIVND (reference sequence). Trimming removed 6 bases from V and 3 bases from J; junction bases left unmatched: 6. Cohorts were based on clinical histories the participants reported. Before being deemed recovered, Cohort 3 donors had two negative PCRs, clearance, or symptom resolution. This sequence was found in a woman aged 25 to 39 who had recovered from COVID-19. The gene calls are TRBV19 and TRBJ1-1; 8 nucleotides align to TRBD1. The specimen sequenced was PBMCs or T cells enriched from blood (not recorded which). Here the CDR3 reads CASSSGGGYTEAFF. For the CDR3, the DNA is TGTGCCAGTAGCTCAGGGGGCGGGTACACTGAAGCTTTCTTT.